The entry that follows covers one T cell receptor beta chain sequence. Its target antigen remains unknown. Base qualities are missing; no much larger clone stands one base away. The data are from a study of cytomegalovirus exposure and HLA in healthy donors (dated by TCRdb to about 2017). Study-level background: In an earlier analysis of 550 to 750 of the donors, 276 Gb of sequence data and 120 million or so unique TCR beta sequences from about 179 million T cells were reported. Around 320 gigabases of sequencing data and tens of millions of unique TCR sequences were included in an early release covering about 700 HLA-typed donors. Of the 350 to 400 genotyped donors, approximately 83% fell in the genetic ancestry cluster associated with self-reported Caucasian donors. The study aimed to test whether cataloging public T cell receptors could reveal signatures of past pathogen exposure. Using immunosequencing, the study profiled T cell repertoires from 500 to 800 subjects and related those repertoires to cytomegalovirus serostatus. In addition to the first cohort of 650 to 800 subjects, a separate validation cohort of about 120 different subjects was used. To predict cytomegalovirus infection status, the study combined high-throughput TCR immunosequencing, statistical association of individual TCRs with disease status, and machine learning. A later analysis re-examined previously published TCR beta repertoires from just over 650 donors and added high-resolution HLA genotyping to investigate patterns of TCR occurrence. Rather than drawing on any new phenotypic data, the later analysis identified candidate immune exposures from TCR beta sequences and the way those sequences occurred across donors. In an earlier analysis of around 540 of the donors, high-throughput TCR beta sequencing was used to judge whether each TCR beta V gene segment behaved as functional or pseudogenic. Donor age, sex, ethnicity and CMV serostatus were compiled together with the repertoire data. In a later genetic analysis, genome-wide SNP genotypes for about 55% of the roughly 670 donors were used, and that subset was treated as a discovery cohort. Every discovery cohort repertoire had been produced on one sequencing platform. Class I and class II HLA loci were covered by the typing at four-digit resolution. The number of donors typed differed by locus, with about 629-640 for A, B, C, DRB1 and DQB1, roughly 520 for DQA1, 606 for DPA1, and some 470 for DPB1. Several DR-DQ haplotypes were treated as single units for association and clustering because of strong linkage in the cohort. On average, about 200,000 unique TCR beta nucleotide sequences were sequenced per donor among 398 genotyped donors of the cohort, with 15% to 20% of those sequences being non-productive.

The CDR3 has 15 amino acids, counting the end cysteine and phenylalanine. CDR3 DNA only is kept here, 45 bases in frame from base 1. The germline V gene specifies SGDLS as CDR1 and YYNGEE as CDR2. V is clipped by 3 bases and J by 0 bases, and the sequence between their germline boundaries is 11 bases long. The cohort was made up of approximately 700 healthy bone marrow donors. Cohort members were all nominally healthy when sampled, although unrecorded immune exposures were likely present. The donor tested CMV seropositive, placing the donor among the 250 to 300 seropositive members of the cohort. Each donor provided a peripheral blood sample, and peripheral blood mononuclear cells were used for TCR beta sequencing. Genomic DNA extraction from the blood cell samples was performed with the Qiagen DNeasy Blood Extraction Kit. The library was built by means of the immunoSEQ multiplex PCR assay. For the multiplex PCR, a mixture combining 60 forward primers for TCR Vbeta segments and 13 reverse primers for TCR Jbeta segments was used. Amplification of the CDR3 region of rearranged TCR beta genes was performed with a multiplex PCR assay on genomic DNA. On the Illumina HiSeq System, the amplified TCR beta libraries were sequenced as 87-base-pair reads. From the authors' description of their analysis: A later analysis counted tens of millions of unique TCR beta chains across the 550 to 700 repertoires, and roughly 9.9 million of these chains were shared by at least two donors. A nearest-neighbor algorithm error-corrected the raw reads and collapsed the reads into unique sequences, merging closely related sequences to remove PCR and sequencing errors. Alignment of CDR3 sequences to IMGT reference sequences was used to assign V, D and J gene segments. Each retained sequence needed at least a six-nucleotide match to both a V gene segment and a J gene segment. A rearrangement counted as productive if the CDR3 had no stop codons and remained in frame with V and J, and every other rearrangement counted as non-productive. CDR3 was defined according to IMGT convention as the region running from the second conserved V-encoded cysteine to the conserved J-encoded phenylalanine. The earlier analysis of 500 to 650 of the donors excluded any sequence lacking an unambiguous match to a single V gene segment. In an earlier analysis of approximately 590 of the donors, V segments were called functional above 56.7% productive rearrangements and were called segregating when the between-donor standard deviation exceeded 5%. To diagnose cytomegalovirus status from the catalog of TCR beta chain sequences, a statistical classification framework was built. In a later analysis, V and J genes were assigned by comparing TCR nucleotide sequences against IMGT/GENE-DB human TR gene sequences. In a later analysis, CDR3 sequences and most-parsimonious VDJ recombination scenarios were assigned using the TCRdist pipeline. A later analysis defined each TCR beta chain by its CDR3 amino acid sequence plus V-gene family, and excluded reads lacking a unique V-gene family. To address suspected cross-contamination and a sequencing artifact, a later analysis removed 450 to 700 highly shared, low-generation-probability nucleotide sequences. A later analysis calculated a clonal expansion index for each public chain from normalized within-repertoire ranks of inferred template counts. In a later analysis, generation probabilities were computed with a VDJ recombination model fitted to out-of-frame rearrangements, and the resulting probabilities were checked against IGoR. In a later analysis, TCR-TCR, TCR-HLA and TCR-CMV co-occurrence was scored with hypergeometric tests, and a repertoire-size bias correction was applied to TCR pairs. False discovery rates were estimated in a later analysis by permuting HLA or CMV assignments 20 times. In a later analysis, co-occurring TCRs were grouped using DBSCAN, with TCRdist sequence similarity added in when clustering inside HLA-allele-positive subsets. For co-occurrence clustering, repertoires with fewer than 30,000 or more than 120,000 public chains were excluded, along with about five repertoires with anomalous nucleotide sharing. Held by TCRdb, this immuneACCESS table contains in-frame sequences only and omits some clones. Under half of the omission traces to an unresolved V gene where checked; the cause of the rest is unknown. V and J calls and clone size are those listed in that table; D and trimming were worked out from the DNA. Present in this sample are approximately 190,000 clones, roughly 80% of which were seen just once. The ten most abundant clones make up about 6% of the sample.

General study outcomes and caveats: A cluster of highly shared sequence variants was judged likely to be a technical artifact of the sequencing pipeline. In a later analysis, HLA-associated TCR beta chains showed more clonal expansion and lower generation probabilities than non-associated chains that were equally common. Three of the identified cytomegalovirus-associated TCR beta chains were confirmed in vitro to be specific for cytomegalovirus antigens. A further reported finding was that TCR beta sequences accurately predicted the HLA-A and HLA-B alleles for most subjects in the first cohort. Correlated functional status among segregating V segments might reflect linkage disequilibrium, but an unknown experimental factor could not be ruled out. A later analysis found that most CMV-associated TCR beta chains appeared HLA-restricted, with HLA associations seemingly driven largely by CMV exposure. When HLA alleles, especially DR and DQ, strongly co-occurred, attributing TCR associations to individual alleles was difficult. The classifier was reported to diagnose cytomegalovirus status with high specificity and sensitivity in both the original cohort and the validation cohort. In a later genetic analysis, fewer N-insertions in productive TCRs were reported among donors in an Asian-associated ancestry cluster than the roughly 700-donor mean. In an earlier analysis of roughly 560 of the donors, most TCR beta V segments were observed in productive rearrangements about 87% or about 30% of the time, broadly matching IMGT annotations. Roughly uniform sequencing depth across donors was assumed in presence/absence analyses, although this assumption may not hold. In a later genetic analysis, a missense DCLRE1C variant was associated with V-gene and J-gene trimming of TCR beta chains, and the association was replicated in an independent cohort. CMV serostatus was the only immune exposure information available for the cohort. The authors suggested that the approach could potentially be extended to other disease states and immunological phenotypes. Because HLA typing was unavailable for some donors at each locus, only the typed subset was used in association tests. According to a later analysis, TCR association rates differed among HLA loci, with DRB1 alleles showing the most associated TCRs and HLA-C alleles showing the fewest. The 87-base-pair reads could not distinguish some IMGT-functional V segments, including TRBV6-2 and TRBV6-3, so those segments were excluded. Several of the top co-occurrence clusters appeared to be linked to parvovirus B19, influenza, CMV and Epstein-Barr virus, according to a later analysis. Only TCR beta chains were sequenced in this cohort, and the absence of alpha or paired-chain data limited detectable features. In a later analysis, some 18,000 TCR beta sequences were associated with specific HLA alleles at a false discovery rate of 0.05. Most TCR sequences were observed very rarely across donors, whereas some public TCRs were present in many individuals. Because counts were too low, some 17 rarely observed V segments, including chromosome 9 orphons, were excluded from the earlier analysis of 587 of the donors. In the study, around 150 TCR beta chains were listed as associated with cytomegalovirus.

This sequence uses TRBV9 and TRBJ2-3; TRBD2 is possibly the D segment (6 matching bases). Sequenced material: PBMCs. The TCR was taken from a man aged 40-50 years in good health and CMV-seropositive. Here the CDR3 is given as CASSDTSGSTDTQYF. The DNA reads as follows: TGTGCCAGCAGCGATACCAGCGGGAGCACAGATACGCAGTATTTT.